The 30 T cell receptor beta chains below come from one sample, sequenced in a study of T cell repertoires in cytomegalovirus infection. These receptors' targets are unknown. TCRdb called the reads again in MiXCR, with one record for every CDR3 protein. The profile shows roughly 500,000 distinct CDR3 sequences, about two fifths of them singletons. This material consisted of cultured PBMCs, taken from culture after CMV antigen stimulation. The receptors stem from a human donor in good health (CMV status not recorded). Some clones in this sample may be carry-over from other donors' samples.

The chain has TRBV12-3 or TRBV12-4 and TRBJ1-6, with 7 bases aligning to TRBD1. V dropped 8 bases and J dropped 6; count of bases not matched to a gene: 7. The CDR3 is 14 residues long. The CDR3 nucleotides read TGTGCCAGCTCCTACGGGACAGCTAATTCACCCCTCCACTTT. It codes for CASSYGTANSPLHF.

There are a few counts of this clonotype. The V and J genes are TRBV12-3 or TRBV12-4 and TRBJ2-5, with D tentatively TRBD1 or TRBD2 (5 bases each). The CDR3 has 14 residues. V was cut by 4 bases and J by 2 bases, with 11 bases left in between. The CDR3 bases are TGTGCCAGCAGTTCCGGGACGTTTCAAGAGACCCAGTACTTC. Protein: CASSSGTFQETQYF.

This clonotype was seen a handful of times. The CDR3 region has the DNA TGTGCCAGTAGTATTGAAGGCCGCAATCAGCCCCAGCATTTT. Protein: CASSIEGRNQPQHF. This chain joins TRBV19 and TRBJ1-5; D is ambiguous. In germline, CDR1 is LNHDA, CDR2 SQIVND (reference sequence). With 3 bases removed from V and 2 bases from J, the gap between germline ends came to 8 bases. The CDR3 covers 14 residues.

The CDR3 DNA follows: TGCGCCAGCAGTGGGGGTGAAGCCTACGAGCAGTACTTC. This gives the protein CASSGGEAYEQYF. This chain links TRBV5-1 with TRBJ2-7; D possibly uses TRBD1 or TRBD2 (5 bases each). Trimming took off 5 bases at V and 2 bases at J, with 11 bases between the two ends. The CDR3 sequence is 13 residues long. Per the germline V gene, CDR1 is SGHRS and CDR2 is YFSETQ.

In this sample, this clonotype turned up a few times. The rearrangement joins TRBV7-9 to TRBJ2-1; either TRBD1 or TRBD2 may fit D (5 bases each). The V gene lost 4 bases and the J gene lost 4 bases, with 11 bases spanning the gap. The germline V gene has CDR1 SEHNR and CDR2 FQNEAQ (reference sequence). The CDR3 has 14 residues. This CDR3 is CASSSGSRYNEQFF. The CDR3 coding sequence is TGTGCCAGCAGCTCAGGGAGTAGGTACAATGAGCAGTTCTTC.

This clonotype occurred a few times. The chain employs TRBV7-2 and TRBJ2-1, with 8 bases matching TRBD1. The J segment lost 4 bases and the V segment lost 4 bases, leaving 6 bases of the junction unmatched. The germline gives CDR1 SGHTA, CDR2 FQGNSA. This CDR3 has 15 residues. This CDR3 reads CASSSTGTGYNEQFF. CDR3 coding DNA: TGTGCCAGCAGCTCCACCGGGACAGGTTACAATGAGCAGTTCTTC.

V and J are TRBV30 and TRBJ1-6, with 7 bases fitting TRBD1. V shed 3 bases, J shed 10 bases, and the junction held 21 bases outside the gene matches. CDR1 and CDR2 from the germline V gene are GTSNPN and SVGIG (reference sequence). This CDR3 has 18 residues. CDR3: CAWSPFLGQWLPNSPLHF. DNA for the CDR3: TGTGCCTGGAGCCCATTTCTGGGACAGTGGTTGCCCAACTCACCCCTCCACTTT.

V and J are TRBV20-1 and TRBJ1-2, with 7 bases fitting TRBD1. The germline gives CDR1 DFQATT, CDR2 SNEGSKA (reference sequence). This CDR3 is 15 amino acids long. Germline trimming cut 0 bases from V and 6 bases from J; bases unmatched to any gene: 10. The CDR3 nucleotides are TGCAGTGCTAGAGATTTAAGACAGGGAGGCGATGGCTACACCTTC. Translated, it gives CSARDLRQGGDGYTF.

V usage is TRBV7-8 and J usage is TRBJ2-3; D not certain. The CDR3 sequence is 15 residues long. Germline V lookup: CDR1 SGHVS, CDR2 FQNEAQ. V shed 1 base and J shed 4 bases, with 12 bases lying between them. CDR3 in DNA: TGTGCCAGCAGCTTAGGGCTTTATACCTCAGATACGCAGTATTTT. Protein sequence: CASSLGLYTSDTQYF.

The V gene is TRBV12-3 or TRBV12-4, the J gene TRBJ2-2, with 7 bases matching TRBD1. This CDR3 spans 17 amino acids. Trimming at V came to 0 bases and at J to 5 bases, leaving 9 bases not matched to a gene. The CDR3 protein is CASSLADDREGTGELFF. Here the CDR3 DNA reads TGTGCCAGCAGTTTAGCGGATGACAGGGAAGGGACCGGGGAGCTGTTTTTT.

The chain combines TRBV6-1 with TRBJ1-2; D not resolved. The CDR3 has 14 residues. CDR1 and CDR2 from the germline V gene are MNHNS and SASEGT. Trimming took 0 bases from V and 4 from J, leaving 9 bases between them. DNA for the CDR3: TGTGCCAGCAGTGAAGCGTTGGCAGGCTATGGCTACACCTTC. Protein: CASSEALAGYGYTF.

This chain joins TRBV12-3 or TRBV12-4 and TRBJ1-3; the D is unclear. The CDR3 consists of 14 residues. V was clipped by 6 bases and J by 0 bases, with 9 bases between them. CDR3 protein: CASRLRGSGNTIYF. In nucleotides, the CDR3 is TGTGCCAGCAGACTACGGGGCTCTGGAAACACCATATATTTT.

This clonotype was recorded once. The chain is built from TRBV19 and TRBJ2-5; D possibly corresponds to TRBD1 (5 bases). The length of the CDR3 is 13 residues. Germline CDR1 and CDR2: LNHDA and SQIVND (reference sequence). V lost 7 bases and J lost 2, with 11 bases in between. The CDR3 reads CASKGRQQETQYF. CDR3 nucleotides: TGTGCCAGTAAGGGAAGACAGCAAGAGACCCAGTACTTC.

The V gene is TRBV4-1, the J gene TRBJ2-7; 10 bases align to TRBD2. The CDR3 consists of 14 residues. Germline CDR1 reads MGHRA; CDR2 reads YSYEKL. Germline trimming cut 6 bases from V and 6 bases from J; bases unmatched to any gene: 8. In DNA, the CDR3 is TGCGCCAGCAGTCGGCTAGCGGGAGTGCGCGAGCAGTACTTC. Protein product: CASSRLAGVREQYF.

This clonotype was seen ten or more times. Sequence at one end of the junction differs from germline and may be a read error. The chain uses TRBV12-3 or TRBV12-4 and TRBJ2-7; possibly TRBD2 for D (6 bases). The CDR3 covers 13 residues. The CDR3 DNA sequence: TGTGCCAGCAGCTTAGGAGGGTCCTACGAGCAGTACTTC. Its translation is CASSLGGSYEQYF.

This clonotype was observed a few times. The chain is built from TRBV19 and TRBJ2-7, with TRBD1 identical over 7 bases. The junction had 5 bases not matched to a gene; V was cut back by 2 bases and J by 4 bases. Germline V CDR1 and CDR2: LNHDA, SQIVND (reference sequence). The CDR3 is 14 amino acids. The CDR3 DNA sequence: TGTGCCAGTAGTATAAAGACAGGGCCTTACGAGCAGTACTTC. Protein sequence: CASSIKTGPYEQYF.

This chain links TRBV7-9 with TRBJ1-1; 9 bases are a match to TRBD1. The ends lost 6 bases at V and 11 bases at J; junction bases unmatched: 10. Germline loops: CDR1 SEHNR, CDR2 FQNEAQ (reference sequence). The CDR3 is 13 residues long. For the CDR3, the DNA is TGTGCCAGCAGAAGCCGGGACAGGGTGCCGGCTTTCTTT. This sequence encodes CASRSRDRVPAFF.

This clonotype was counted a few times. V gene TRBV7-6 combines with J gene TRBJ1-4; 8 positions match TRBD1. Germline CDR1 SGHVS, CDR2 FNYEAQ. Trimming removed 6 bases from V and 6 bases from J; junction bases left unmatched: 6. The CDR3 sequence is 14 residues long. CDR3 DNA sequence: TGTGCCAGCAGTCACGGACAGGGTGATGAAAAACTGTTTTTT. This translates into CASSHGQGDEKLFF.

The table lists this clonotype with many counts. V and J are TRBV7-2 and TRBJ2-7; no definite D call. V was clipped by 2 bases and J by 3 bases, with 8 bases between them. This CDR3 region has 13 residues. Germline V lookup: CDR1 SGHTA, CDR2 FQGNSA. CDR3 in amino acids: CASSLWQRYEQYF. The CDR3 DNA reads TGTGCCAGCAGCTTATGGCAGCGCTACGAGCAGTACTTC.

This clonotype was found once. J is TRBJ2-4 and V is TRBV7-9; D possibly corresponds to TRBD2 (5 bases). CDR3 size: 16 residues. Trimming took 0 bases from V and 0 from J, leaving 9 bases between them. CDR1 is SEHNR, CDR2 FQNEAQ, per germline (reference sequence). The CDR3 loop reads CASSLAEGKAKNIQYF. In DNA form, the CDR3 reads TGTGCCAGCAGCTTAGCCGAGGGAAAAGCCAAAAACATTCAGTACTTC.

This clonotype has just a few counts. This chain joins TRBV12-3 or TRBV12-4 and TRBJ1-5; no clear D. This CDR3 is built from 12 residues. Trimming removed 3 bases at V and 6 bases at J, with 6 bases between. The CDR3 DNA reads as TGTGCCAGCAGTTTTCTCGGTCAGCCCCAGCATTTT. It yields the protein CASSFLGQPQHF.

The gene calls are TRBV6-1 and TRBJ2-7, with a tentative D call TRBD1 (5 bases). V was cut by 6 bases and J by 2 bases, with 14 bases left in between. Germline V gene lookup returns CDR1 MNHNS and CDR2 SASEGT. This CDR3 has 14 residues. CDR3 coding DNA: TGTGCCAGCAGAAAGACTGGACAAACCTACGAGCAGTACTTC. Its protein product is CASRKTGQTYEQYF.

The CDR3 sequence: CASSFAGTGAVNTQYF. CDR3 DNA: TGTGCCAGCAGTTTTGCAGGGACAGGGGCGGTTAATACGCAGTATTTT. This sequence joins TRBV6-5 and TRBJ2-3, with 10 bases aligning to TRBD1. The CDR3 runs 16 residues. Germline lookup yields CDR1 MNHEY and CDR2 SVGAGI. The trim removed 4 bases at V and 7 bases at J, leaving 11 bases unmatched.

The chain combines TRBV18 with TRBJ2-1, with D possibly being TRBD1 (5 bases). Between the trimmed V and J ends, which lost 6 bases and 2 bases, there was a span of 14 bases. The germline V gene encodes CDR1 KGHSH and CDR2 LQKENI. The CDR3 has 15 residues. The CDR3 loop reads CASSFTGDTYNEQFF. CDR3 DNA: TGTGCCAGCTCGTTTACAGGTGACACCTACAATGAGCAGTTCTTC.

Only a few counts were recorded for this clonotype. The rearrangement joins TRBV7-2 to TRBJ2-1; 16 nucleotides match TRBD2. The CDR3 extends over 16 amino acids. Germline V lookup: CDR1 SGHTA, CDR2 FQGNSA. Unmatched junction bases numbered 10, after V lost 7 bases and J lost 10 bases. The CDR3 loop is CASNVLGTSGRGEQFF. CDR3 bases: TGTGCCAGCAACGTACTCGGGACTAGCGGGAGGGGCGAGCAGTTCTTC.

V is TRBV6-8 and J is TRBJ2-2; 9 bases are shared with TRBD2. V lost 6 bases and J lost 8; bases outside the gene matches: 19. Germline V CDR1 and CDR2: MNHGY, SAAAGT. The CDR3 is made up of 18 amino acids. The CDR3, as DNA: TGTGCCAGCAGACCGCCCAATCCGGGACTAGCTCGGACAGGGGAGCTGTTTTTT. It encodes CASRPPNPGLARTGELFF.

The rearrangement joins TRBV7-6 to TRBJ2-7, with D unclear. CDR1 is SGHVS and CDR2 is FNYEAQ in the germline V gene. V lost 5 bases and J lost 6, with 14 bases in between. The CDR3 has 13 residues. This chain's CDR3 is CASSARLYSEQYF. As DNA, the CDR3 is TGTGCCAGCAGCGCAAGACTCTACAGCGAGCAGTACTTC.

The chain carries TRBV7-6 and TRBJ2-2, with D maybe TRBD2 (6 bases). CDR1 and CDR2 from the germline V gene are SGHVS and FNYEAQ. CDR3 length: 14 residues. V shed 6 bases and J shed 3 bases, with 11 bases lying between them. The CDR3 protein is CASRRRADTGELFF. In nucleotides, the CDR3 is TGTGCCAGCAGAAGGAGGGCGGACACCGGGGAGCTGTTTTTT.

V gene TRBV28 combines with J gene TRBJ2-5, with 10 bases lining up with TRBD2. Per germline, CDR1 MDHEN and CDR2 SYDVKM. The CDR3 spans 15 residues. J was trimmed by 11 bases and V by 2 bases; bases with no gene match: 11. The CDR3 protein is CASSLMGASGSSQYF. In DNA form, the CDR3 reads TGTGCCAGCAGTTTAATGGGGGCTAGCGGGAGCTCACAGTACTTC. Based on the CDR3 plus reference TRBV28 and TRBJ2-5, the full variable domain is DVKVTQSSRYLVKRTGEKVFLECVQDMDHENMFWYRQDPGLGLRLIYFSYDVKMKEKGDIPEGYSVSREKKERFSLILESASTNQTSMYLCASSLMGASGSSQYFGPGTRLLVL.

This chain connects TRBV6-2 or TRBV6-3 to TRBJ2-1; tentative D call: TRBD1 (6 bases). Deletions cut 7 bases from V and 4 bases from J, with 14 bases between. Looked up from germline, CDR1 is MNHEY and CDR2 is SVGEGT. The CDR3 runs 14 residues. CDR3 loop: CASKVGHLYNEQFF. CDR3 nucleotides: TGTGCCAGCAAGGTGGGACACCTATACAATGAGCAGTTCTTC.